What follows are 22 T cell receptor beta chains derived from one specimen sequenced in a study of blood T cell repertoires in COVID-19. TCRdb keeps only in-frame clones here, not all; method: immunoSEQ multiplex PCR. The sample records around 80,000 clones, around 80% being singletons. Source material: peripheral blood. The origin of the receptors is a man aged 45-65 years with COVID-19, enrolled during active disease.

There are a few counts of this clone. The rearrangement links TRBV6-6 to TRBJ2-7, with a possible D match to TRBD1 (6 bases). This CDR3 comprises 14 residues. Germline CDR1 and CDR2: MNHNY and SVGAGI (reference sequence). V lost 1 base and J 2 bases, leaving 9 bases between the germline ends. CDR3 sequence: CASSYWGTPYEQYF. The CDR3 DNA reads TGTGCCAGCAGTTACTGGGGGACACCCTACGAGCAGTACTTC.

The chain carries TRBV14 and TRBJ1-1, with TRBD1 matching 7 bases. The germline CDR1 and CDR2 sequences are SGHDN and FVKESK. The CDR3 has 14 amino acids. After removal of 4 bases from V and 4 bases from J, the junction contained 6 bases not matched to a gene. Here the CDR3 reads CASSPSRQGTEAFF. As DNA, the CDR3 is TGTGCCAGCAGCCCAAGTCGACAGGGCACTGAAGCTTTCTTT.

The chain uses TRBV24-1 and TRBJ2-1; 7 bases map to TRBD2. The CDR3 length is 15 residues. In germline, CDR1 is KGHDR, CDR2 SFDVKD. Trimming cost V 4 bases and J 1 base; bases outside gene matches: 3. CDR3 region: CATSETGGSYNEQFF. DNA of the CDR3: TGTGCCACCAGTGAGACGGGGGGTTCCTACAATGAGCAGTTCTTC.

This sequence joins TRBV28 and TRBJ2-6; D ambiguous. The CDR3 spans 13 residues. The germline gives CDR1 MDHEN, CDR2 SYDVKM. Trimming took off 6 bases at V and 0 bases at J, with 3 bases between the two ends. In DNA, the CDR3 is TGTGCCAGCAGCCTCTCTGGGGCCAACGTCCTGACTTTC. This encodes CASSLSGANVLTF.

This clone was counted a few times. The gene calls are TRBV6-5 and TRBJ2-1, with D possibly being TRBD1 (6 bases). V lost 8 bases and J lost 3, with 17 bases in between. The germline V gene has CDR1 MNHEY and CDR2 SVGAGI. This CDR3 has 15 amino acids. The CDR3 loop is CASVSPGQFYNEQFF. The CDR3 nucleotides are TGTGCCAGCGTTAGCCCAGGACAGTTCTACAATGAGCAGTTCTTC.

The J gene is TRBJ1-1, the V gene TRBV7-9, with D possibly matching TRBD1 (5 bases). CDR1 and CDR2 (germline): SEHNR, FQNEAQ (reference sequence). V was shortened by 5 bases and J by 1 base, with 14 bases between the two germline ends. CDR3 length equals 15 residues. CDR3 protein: CASSPRAGTNTEAFF. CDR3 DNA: TGTGCCAGCAGCCCTCGGGCGGGGACGAACACTGAAGCTTTCTTT.

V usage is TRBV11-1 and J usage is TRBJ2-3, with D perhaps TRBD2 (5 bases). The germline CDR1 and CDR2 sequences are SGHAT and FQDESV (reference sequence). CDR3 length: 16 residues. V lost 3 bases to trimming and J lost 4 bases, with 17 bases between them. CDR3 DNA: TGTGCCAGCAGCTTCGGGTTGAATTCAGCGGCAGATACGCAGTATTTT. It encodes CASSFGLNSAADTQYF.

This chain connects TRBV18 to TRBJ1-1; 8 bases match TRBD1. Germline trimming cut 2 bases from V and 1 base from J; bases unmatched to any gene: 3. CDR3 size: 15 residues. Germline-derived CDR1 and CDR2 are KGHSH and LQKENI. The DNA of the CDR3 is TGTGCCAGCTCACCATCGACAGGGGAGAACACTGAAGCTTTCTTT. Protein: CASSPSTGENTEAFF.

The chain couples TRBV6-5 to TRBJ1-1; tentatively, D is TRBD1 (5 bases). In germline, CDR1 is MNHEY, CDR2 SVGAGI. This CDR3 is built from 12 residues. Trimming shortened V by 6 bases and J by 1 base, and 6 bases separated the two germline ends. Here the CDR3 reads CASRGGNTEAFF. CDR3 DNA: TGTGCCAGCAGGGGGGGGAACACTGAAGCTTTCTTT.

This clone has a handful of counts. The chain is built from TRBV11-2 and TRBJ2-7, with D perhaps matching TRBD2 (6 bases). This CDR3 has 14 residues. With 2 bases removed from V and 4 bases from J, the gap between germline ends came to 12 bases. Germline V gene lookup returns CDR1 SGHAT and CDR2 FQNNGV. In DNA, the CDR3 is TGTGCCAGCAGCTTACGCGGGAACCAGTACGAGCAGTACTTC. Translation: CASSLRGNQYEQYF.

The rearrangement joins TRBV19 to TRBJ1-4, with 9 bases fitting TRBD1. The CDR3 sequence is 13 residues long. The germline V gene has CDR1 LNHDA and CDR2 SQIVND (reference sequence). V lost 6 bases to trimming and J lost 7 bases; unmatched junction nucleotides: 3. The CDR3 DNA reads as TGTGCCAGTAGGGACAGGGGTGTTGAAAAACTGTTTTTT. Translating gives CASRDRGVEKLFF.

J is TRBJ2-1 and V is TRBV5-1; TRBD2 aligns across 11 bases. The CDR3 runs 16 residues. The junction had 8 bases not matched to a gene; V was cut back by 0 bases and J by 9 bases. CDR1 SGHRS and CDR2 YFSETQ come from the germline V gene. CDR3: CASSLDVAGGAREQFF. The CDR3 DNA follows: TGCGCCAGCAGCTTGGATGTAGCGGGAGGGGCCCGTGAGCAGTTCTTC.

The CDR3 is CASSLRGFRGNGYTF. DNA for the CDR3: TGTGCCAGCAGTTTAAGGGGGTTTAGAGGAAATGGCTACACCTTC. This chain connects TRBV28 to TRBJ1-2, with TRBD1 as a possible D gene (6 bases). Looked up from germline, CDR1 is MDHEN and CDR2 is SYDVKM. The CDR3 covers 15 residues. With 2 bases removed from V and 6 bases from J, the gap between germline ends came to 16 bases.

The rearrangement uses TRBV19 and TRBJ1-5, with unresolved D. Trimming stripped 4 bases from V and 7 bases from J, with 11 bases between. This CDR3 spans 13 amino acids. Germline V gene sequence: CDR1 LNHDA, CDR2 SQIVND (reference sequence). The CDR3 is CASSNSKRQPQHF. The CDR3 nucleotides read TGTGCCAGTAGTAACAGTAAAAGACAGCCCCAGCATTTT.

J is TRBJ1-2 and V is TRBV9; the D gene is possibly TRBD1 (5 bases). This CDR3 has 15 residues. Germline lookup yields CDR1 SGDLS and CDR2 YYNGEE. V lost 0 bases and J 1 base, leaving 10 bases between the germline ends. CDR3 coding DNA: TGTGCCAGCAGCGTAGGTGGGGCGATTAACTATGGCTACACCTTC. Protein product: CASSVGGAINYGYTF. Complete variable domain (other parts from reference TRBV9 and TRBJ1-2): DSGVTQTPKHLITATGQRVTLRCSPRSGDLSVYWYQQSLDQGLQFLIQYYNGEERAKGNILERFSAQQFPDLHSELNLSSLELGDSALYFCASSVGGAINYGYTFGSGTRLTVV.

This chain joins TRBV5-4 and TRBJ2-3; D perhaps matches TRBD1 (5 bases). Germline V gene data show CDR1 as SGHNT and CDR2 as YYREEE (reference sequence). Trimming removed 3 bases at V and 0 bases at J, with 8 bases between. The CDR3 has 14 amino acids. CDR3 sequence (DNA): TGTGCCAGCAGCTCCAGGGATAGCACAGATACGCAGTATTTT. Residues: CASSSRDSTDTQYF.

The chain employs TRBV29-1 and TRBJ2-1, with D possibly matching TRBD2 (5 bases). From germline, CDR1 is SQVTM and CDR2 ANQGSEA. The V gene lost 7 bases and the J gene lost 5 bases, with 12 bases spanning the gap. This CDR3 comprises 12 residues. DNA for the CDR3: TGCAGCGCGAGGGAGTTCGACAATGAGCAGTTCTTC. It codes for CSAREFDNEQFF.

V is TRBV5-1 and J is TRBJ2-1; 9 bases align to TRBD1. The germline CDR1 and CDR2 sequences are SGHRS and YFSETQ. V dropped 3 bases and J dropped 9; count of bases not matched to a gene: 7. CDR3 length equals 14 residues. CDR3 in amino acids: CASSSDRGELEQFF. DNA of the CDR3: TGCGCCAGCAGCTCGGACAGGGGAGAGCTTGAGCAGTTCTTC. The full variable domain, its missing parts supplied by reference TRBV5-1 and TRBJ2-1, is KAGVTQTPRYLIKTRGQQVTLSCSPISGHRSVSWYQQTPGQGLQFLFEYFSETQRNKGNFPGRFSGRQFSNSRSEMNVSTLELGDSALYLCASSSDRGELEQFFGPGTRLTVL.

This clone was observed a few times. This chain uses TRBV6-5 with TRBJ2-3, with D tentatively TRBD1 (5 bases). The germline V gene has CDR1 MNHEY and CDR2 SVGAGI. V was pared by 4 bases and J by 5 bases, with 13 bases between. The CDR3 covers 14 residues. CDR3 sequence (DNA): TGTGCCAGCAGTTTTGACAGTCTTCGAGATACGCAGTATTTT. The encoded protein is CASSFDSLRDTQYF.

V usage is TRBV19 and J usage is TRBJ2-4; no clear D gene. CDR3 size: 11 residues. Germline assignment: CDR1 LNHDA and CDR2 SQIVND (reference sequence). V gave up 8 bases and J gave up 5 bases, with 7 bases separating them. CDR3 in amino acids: CASVAENIQYF. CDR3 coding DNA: TGTGCCAGTGTGGCGGAAAACATTCAGTACTTC.

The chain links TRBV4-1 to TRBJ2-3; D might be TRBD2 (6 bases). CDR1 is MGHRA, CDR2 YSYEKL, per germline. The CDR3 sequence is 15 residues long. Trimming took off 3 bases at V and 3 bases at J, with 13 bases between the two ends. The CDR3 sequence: CASSQGLLPTDTQYF. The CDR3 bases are TGCGCCAGCAGCCAGGGACTTCTCCCTACAGATACGCAGTATTTT.

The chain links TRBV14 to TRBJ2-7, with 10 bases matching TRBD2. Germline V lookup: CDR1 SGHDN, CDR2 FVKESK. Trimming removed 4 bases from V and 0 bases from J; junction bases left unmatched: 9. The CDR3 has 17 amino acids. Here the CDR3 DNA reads TGTGCCAGCAGCCTGACTCGGGGGACTAGCGTCTCCTACGAGCAGTACTTC. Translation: CASSLTRGTSVSYEQYF.